This paragraph covers one T cell receptor (beta chain) sequence. This CDR3 is built from 16 residues. Germline CDR1 SGHRS, CDR2 YFSETQ. Trimming at V came to 2 bases and at J to 3 bases, leaving 8 bases not matched to a gene. The data originate from a study of blood T cell repertoires in COVID-19. At the level of the study: Samples came from the United States, Italy and Spain, spanning acute and convalescent COVID-19.

Authors' methods: Reference gene primer amplification yielded estimated nucleated cell counts. Data came from immunoSEQ multiplex PCR; TCRdb stores just in-frame clones and leaves some out. V and J calls and clone size are given by that table; D and trimming were obtained from the DNA. The sample carries about 100,000 clones, approximately 80% recorded once. The source of this sequence is a man in his sixties or seventies with active or convalescent COVID-19. J is TRBJ2-3 and V is TRBV5-1, with 8 bases aligning to TRBD1. The source material was peripheral blood. CDR3 in amino acids: CASSFSSGGATDTQYF. The CDR3 DNA sequence: TGCGCCAGCAGCTTTTCTTCAGGGGGCGCGACAGATACGCAGTATTTT.